This note documents a single T cell receptor (beta chain) sequence. What antigen it recognizes has not been identified. The cohort comprised some 700 healthy bone marrow donors. At the time of sampling, all cohort members were nominally healthy, though unrecorded immune exposures were likely present. The donor tested CMV seropositive, placing the donor among the approximately 310 seropositive members of the cohort. Every donor gave a peripheral blood sample, and the peripheral blood mononuclear cells from that sample were used for TCR beta sequencing. The Qiagen DNeasy Blood Extraction Kit was used to extract genomic DNA from the blood cell samples. The sample belongs to a study of cytomegalovirus exposure and HLA in healthy donors (dated by TCRdb to 2016 to 2017). Looking at the study overall: According to an earlier analysis of 587 of the donors, roughly 180 million T cells yielded 95 million to 140 million unique TCR beta sequences and around 300 Gb of sequence data. Roughly 300 gigabases of sequencing data and around 90 million unique TCR sequences made up an early release that covered roughly 670 HLA-typed donors. The genetic ancestry cluster associated with self-reported Caucasian donors included about 84% of the 398 genotyped donors. The aim of the study was to test whether cataloging public T cell receptors could identify signatures of past pathogen exposure. The T cell repertoires of some 700 subjects were profiled by immunosequencing and related to cytomegalovirus serostatus. In addition to the first cohort of approximately 670 subjects, a separate validation cohort of 130 or so different subjects was used. The study combined high-throughput TCR immunosequencing, statistical association of individual TCRs with disease status, and machine learning to predict cytomegalovirus infection status. A later analysis re-examined previously published TCR beta repertoires from just over 650 donors and added high-resolution HLA genotyping to investigate patterns of TCR occurrence. The later analysis used no new phenotypic data to find candidate immune exposures, relying instead on TCR beta sequences and their occurrence across donors. An earlier analysis of approximately 500 of the donors applied high-throughput TCR beta sequencing to assess whether each TCR beta V gene segment acted as functional or pseudogenic. Alongside the repertoire data, information on donor age, sex, ethnicity and CMV serostatus was compiled. A later genetic analysis used genome-wide SNP genotypes for about 55% of the 666 donors, treating that subset as a discovery cohort. Every repertoire in the discovery cohort had been generated on one and the same sequencing platform. Both class I and class II loci were covered by HLA typing, at four-digit resolution. The number of donors typed differed by locus, with about 629-630 for A, B, C, DRB1 and DQB1, roughly 520 for DQA1, approximately 580 for DPA1, and roughly 450 for DPB1. About five DR-DQ haplotypes were treated as single units for association and clustering because of strong linkage in the cohort. Among about 410 genotyped donors of the cohort, an average of roughly 230,000 unique TCR beta nucleotide sequences was sequenced per donor, of which about 19% were non-productive.

The CDR3 spans 16 residues, from the cysteine through the phenylalanine. CDR3 DNA only is kept here, 48 bases in frame from base 1. The germline V gene yields LGHNA for CDR1 and YSLEER for CDR2. The trim is 4 bases for V and 4 bases for J, with a gap of 16 bases between the germline ends. What the work shows at the level of the full study, not this receptor alone: An earlier analysis of around 500 of the donors showed that most TCR beta V segments appeared in productive rearrangements either about 90% or about 30% of the time, which broadly matched IMGT annotations. Most TCR sequences were observed very rarely across donors, whereas some public TCRs were present in many individuals. Some IMGT-functional V segments, including TRBV6-2 and TRBV6-3, could not be told apart with the 87-base-pair reads, so those segments were excluded. Some 15 rarely observed V segments, including chromosome 9 orphons, were excluded from the earlier analysis of approximately 600 of the donors because counts were too low. CMV serostatus was the only immune exposure information available for the cohort. The cohort was sequenced for TCR beta chains only, and without alpha or paired-chain data the features that could be detected were limited. A further reported finding was that TCR beta sequences accurately predicted the HLA-A and HLA-B alleles for most subjects in the first cohort. Because some donors lacked HLA typing at each locus, the association tests relied only on the typed subset. According to a later analysis, most CMV-associated TCR beta chains appeared to be HLA-restricted, and the HLA associations seemed to be driven largely by CMV exposure. Assigning TCR associations to individual alleles was difficult when HLA alleles, especially DR and DQ, strongly co-occurred. In a later genetic analysis, a missense DCLRE1C variant was associated with V-gene and J-gene trimming of TCR beta chains, and the association was replicated in an independent cohort. A later analysis reported that several top co-occurrence clusters appeared linked to parvovirus B19, influenza, CMV and Epstein-Barr virus. In a later analysis, TCR association rates were found to vary across HLA loci, with the most associated TCRs seen for DRB1 alleles and the fewest for HLA-C alleles. Sequencing depth was assumed to be roughly uniform across donors in the presence/absence analyses, though that assumption may not hold. In a later analysis, HLA-associated TCR beta chains were found to be more clonally expanded and to have lower generation probabilities than equally common non-associated chains. The study listed 150 to 200 TCR beta chains as associated with cytomegalovirus. A later analysis associated 16,951 TCR beta sequences with specific HLA alleles at a false discovery rate of 0.05. Correlated functional status among segregating V segments might reflect linkage disequilibrium, but an unknown experimental factor could not be ruled out. A cluster of highly shared sequence variants was judged likely to be a technical artifact of the sequencing pipeline. The authors suggested that the approach could potentially be generalized to other disease states and immunological phenotypes. A later genetic analysis reported fewer N-insertions in productive TCRs among donors in an Asian-associated ancestry cluster than the roughly 720-donor mean. The classifier was reported to diagnose cytomegalovirus status with high specificity and sensitivity in both the original cohort and the validation cohort. In vitro tests confirmed that a few of the cytomegalovirus-associated TCR beta chains recognize cytomegalovirus antigens.

Library construction relied on the immunoSEQ multiplex PCR assay. For the multiplex PCR, a mixture combining 60 forward primers for TCR Vbeta segments and 13 reverse primers for TCR Jbeta segments was used. The CDR3 region of rearranged TCR beta genes was amplified from genomic DNA with a multiplex PCR assay. The amplified TCR beta libraries were sequenced on the Illumina HiSeq System as 87-base-pair reads. Per the source publication's procedure: Across the 700 or so repertoires, a later analysis counted tens of millions of unique TCR beta chains, roughly 11 million of which were shared by at least two donors. To remove PCR and sequencing errors, raw reads were error-corrected and collapsed into unique sequences using a nearest-neighbor algorithm that merged closely related sequences. CDR3 sequences were aligned to IMGT reference sequences to assign V, D and J gene segments. For a sequence to be retained, a match of at least six nucleotides to both a V gene segment and a J gene segment was required. Rearrangements were classified as productive when the CDR3 lacked stop codons and remained in frame with V and J, and all other rearrangements were classified as non-productive. CDR3 was defined by IMGT convention, running from the second conserved V-encoded cysteine to the conserved J-encoded phenylalanine. The earlier analysis of 587 of the donors excluded any sequence lacking an unambiguous match to a single V gene segment. In an earlier analysis of 450 to 700 of the donors, V segments were called functional above 56.7% productive rearrangements and were called segregating when the between-donor standard deviation exceeded 5%. A statistical classification framework was built to diagnose cytomegalovirus status from the catalog of TCR beta chain sequences. V and J gene assignment, in a later analysis, came from comparing TCR nucleotide sequences with IMGT/GENE-DB human TR gene sequences. Using the TCRdist pipeline, a later analysis assigned CDR3 sequences along with most-parsimonious VDJ recombination scenarios. A later analysis defined each TCR beta chain by its CDR3 amino acid sequence plus V-gene family, and excluded reads lacking a unique V-gene family. As a way to deal with suspected cross-contamination and a sequencing artifact, a later analysis dropped roughly 600 nucleotide sequences that were highly shared and had low generation probability. In a later analysis, a clonal expansion index for each public chain was calculated from normalized within-repertoire ranks of inferred template counts. Generation probabilities in a later analysis came from a VDJ recombination model fitted to out-of-frame rearrangements, and those results were checked against IGoR. Hypergeometric tests were used in a later analysis to score TCR-TCR, TCR-HLA and TCR-CMV co-occurrence, with a repertoire-size bias correction applied to the TCR pairs. False discovery rates were estimated in a later analysis by permuting HLA or CMV assignments 20 times. In a later analysis, co-occurring TCRs were grouped using DBSCAN, and TCRdist sequence similarity was added for clustering within HLA-allele-positive subsets. Repertoires with fewer than 30,000 or more than 120,000 public chains were left out of co-occurrence clustering, as were four to six repertoires with anomalous nucleotide sharing. This immuneACCESS table, as held by TCRdb, lists in-frame sequences with V and J called but not all clones. Of the missing ones, under half trace to an unresolved V gene in checked studies; the others have no known cause. D and trimming come from the DNA, and the V and J calls and clone size come from that table. This specimen's table enumerates 150,000 or so clones. About 1.5% of the sample is taken by the ten largest.

Recombination joined TRBV4-3 with TRBJ2-2, with a tentative D gene TRBD1 over 5 matching bases. The clonotype comes from a woman in her thirties or forties in good health and CMV-seropositive. The sequencing sample was made of PBMCs. This receptor carries the CDR3 CASSLTQGWGTGELFF. The DNA sequence is TGCGCCAGCAGCCTTACCCAGGGCTGGGGCACCGGGGAGCTGTTTTTT.